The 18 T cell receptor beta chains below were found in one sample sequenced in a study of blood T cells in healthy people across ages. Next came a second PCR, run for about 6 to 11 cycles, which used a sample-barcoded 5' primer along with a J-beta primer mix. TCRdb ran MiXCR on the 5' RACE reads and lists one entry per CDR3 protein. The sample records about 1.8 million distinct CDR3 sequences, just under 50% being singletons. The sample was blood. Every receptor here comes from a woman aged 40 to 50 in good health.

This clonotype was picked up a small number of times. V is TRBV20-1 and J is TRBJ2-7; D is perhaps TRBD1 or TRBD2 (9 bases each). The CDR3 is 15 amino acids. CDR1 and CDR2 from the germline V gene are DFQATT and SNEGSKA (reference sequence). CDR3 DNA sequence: TGCAGCCAACGCGGGAGGGGACAGGGCTTGAACGAGCAGTACTTC. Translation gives CSQRGRGQGLNEQYF.

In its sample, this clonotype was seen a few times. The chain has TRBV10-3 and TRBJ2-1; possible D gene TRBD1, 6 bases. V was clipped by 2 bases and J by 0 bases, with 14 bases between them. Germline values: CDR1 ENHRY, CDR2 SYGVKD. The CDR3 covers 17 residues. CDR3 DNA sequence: TGTGCCATCAGTGAGACCCAAGGGGGAAGCTCCTACAATGAGCAGTTCTTC. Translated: CAISETQGGSSYNEQFF.

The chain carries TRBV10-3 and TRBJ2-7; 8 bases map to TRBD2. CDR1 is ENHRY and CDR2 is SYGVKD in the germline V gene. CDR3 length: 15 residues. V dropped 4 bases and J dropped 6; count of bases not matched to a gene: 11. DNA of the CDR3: TGTGCCATCAGTGTGCGGGAGGAACGAGTTTCCGAGCAGTACTTC. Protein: CAISVREERVSEQYF.

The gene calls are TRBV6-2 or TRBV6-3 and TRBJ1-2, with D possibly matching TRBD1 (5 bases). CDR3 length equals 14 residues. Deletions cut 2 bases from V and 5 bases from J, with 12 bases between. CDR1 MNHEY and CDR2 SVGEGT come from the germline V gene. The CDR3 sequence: CASSYMDTEYGYTF. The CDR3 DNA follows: TGTGCCAGCAGTTACATGGACACGGAATATGGCTACACCTTC.

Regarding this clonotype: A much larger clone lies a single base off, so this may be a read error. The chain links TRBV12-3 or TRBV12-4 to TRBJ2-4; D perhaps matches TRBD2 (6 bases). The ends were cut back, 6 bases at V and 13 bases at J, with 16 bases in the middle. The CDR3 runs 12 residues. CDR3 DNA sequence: TGTGCCAGCAGCGAACGGGGGACGGAGCAGTACTTC. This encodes CASSERGTEQYF.

The CDR3 region has the DNA TGCGCCAGCAGCTTGGGCTCGCGGGGGGGCCTTTTGGCTGAGCAGTTCTTC. It yields the protein CASSLGSRGGLLAEQFF. The rearrangement links TRBV5-1 to TRBJ2-1, with 9 bases fitting TRBD2. The CDR3 length is 17 residues. Germline V gives CDR1 SGHRS, CDR2 YFSETQ. Germline trimming cut 0 bases from V and 9 bases from J; bases unmatched to any gene: 13.

CDR3 bases: TGTGCCAGCAGTTTATTGCAGGGGGCGATCTATGGCTACACCTTC. It yields the protein CASSLLQGAIYGYTF. This rearrangement joins TRBV27 to TRBJ1-2, with TRBD1 identical over 8 bases. The germline V gene encodes CDR1 MNHEY and CDR2 SMNVEV (reference sequence). After removal of 1 base from V and 4 bases from J, the junction contained 5 bases not matched to a gene. This CDR3 is built from 15 residues.

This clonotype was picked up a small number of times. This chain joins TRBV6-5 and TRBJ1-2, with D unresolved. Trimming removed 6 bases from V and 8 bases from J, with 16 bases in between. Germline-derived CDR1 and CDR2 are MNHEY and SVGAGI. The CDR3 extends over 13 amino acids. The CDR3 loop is CASSYIGVGGYTF. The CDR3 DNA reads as TGTGCCAGCAGCTACATCGGGGTTGGAGGCTACACCTTC.

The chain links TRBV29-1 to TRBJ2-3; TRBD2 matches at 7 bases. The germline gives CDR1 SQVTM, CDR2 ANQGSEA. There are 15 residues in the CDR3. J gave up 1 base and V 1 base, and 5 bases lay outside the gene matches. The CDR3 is CSVEGGGRGTDTQYF. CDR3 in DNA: TGCAGCGTTGAAGGTGGGGGGAGGGGCACAGATACGCAGTATTTT.

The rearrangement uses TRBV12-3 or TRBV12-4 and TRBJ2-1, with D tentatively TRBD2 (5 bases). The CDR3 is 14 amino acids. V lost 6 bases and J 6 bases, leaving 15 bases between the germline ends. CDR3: CASSGRDISNEQFF. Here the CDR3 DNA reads TGTGCCAGCAGCGGTCGGGATATCAGCAATGAGCAGTTCTTC.

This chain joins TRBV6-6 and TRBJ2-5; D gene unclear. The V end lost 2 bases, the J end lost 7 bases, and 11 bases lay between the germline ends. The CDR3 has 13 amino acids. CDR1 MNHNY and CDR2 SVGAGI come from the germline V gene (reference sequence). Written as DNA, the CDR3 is TGTGCCAGCAGTTACCGTCAAGTAGGGACCCAGTACTTC. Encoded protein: CASSYRQVGTQYF.

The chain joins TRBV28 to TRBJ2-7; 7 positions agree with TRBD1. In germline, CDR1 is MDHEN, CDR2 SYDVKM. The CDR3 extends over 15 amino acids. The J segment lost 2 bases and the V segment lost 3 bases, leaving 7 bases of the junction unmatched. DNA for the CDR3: TGTGCCAGCAGTTTCAGGGGACAGTCGACCTACGAGCAGTACTTC. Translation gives CASSFRGQSTYEQYF.

Here the CDR3 reads CASSAQQGPLATQYF. CDR3 in DNA: TGTGCCAGCAGCGCCCAACAGGGGCCGTTGGCGACCCAGTACTTC. This chain links TRBV9 with TRBJ2-5, with TRBD1 matching 7 bases. CDR1 SGDLS and CDR2 YYNGEE come from the germline V gene. V shed 3 bases and J 7 bases; nucleotides not matched to a gene: 12. The CDR3 is made up of 15 amino acids.

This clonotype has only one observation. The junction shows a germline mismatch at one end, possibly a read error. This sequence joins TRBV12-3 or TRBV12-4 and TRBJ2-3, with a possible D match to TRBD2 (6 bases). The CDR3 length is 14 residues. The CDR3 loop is CASRWDTSTDTLYF. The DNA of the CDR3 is TGTGCCAGCCGCTGGGATACTAGCACAGATACGCTGTATTTT.

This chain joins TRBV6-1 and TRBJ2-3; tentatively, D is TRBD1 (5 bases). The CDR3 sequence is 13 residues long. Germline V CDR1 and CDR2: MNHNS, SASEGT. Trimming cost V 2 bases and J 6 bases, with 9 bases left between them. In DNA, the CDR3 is TGTGCCAGCAGTGAATGGACACTGGATACGCAGTATTTT. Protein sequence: CASSEWTLDTQYF.

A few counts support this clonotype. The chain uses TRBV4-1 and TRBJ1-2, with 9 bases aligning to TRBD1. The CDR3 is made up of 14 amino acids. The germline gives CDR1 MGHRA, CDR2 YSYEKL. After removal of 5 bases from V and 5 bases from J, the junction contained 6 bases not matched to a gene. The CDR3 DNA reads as TGCGCCAGCAGCTTACAGGGGGCGCAGTATGGCTACACCTTC. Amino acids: CASSLQGAQYGYTF.

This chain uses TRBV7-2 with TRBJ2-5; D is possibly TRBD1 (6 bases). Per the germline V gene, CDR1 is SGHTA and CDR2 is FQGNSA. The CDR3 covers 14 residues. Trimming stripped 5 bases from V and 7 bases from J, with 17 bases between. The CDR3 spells CASSQSKGVGTQYF. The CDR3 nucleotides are TGTGCCAGCAGCCAGAGCAAGGGGGTAGGGACCCAGTACTTC.

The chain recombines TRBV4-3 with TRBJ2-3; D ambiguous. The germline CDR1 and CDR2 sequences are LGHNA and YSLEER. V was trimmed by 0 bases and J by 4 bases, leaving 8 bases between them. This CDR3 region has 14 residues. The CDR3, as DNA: TGCGCCAGCAGCCAAGAAGTGGGCCCAGATACGCAGTATTTT. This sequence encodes CASSQEVGPDTQYF.